This T cell receptor beta chain originates from a study of shared clonotypes between healthy human individuals. Data came from immunoSEQ multiplex PCR; TCRdb stores just in-frame clones and leaves some out. In the table there are some 1.5 million clones, around 97% of which are singletons. The CDR3 extends over 20 amino acids. Germline V gene sequence: CDR1 MNHEY, CDR2 SMNVEV (reference sequence). V lost 5 bases and J lost 2, with 28 bases in between. Material: naive CD4+ T cells sorted from blood. Specified subset: CD45RA+ positively selected. The sequence was collected from a young man in good health. The chain recombines TRBV27 with TRBJ2-1; TRBD1 might be the D (9 bases). CDR3 in amino acids: CASSRETGGSWGLAYNEQFF. For the CDR3, the DNA is TGTGCCAGCAGTCGAGAGACAGGGGGTTCATGGGGACTAGCCTACAATGAGCAGTTCTTC.